The 25 T cell receptor beta chains reported below all come from one sample, sequenced in a study of cytomegalovirus exposure and HLA in healthy donors. The PCR employed 60 Vbeta primers together with 13 Jbeta primers. The data were produced by immunoSEQ multiplex PCR, yet TCRdb's version contains in-frame clones alone and is incomplete. The table has 120,000 or so clones, 55% to 75% seen once. The sequencing input was PBMCs. These receptors came from a man aged 25-45 years in good health and CMV-seropositive.

The J gene is TRBJ2-1, the V gene TRBV5-1; 9 bases are shared with TRBD1. Germline-derived CDR1 and CDR2 are SGHRS and YFSETQ. The CDR3 runs to 16 residues. Losses at the gene ends were 3 bases for V and 2 bases for J; bases not matched to a gene: 6. CDR3 DNA sequence: TGCGCCAGCAGCTGGGAACAGGGGGCGACCTACAATGAGCAGTTCTTC. This gives the protein CASSWEQGATYNEQFF.

The chain is built from TRBV30 and TRBJ1-5; TRBD1 is a possible D gene (5 bases). Germline CDR1 GTSNPN, CDR2 SVGIG (reference sequence). V shed 2 bases and J shed 4 bases, with 15 bases lying between them. The CDR3 extends over 15 amino acids. The CDR3, as DNA: TGTGCCTGGAGTCGTAAAACAGGACCTAATCAGCCCCAGCATTTT. Translated: CAWSRKTGPNQPQHF.

CDR3 in amino acids: CASSQLTDEYNEQFF. The CDR3 DNA sequence: TGTGCCAGCAGCCAATTGACAGACGAATACAATGAGCAGTTCTTC. J is TRBJ2-1 and V is TRBV4-2; tentatively, D is TRBD1 (5 bases). The V and J ends lost 2 bases and 4 bases respectively, with 12 bases between them. Per the germline V gene, CDR1 is LGHNA and CDR2 is YNFKEQ. The CDR3 is 15 amino acids.

This clone was detected a few times. The rearrangement uses TRBV2 and TRBJ2-4, with 13 positions matching TRBD2. Germline V lookup: CDR1 SNHLY, CDR2 FYNNEI. The V and J ends lost 4 bases and 9 bases, in that order; junction bases with no gene match: 6. CDR3 length: 15 amino acids. In DNA form, the CDR3 reads TGTGCCAGCAGTGCGGGACTAGCGGGATCGAGCATTCAGTACTTC. Encoded protein: CASSAGLAGSSIQYF.

The V and J genes are TRBV10-2 and TRBJ2-1; 8 bases agree with TRBD2. CDR1 and CDR2 (germline): WSHSY, SAAADI. The V gene end was trimmed by 8 bases and the J gene end by 1 base; junction bases not matched to a gene: 7. The CDR3 is 15 amino acids. The CDR3 is CASSLSSGSYNEQFF. For the CDR3, the DNA is TGCGCCAGCTCCCTATCTAGCGGGTCCTACAATGAGCAGTTCTTC.

V usage is TRBV7-3 and J usage is TRBJ2-7, with 9 bases aligning to TRBD2. Trimming removed 0 bases from V and 4 bases from J; junction bases left unmatched: 10. Germline CDR1 reads SGHTA; CDR2 reads FQGTGA. This CDR3 spans 17 amino acids. The CDR3 coding sequence is TGTGCCAGCAGCTTAACTGGGGCTAGCGGGACAAGATACGAGCAGTACTTC. This translates into CASSLTGASGTRYEQYF.

This clone was detected a few times. The chain carries TRBV30 and TRBJ1-5; D is perhaps TRBD1 (5 bases). The CDR3 is 13 residues long. The ends were cut back, 2 bases at V and 6 bases at J, with 11 bases in the middle. CDR1 is GTSNPN and CDR2 is SVGIG in the germline V gene (reference sequence). Written as DNA, the CDR3 is TGTGCCTGGAGTCCGCAGGGTTTTCAGCCCCAGCATTTT. Protein sequence: CAWSPQGFQPQHF.

The V call is TRBV7-6, the J call TRBJ1-1; 7 nucleotides match TRBD1. Looked up from germline, CDR1 is SGHVS and CDR2 is FNYEAQ. Losses at the gene ends were 2 bases for V and 1 base for J; bases not matched to a gene: 4. The CDR3 has 15 residues. The CDR3 is CASSLWRTGNTEAFF. The CDR3 bases are TGTGCCAGCAGCTTATGGAGGACAGGGAACACTGAAGCTTTCTTT.

In this sample, this clone turned up a few times. The rearrangement uses TRBV25-1 and TRBJ1-5, with D perhaps matching TRBD1 (5 bases). In germline, CDR1 is MGHDK, CDR2 SYGVNS. Trimming shortened V by 2 bases and J by 3 bases, and 11 bases separated the two germline ends. CDR3 size: 15 residues. CDR3 DNA sequence: TGTGCCAGCAGTGAAGGAACAGGCTACAATCAGCCCCAGCATTTT. Translation gives CASSEGTGYNQPQHF.

The chain employs TRBV5-1 and TRBJ2-5; 9 nucleotides line up with TRBD1. The J call may not be correct, given that the DNA end is closer to TRBJ2-7. The CDR3 is 15 residues long. The germline CDR1 and CDR2 sequences are SGHRS and YFSETQ. The CDR3 nucleotides are TGCGCCAGCAGCCCCCGGGACAGGGCCCTACACGAGCAGTACTTC. Amino acid sequence: CASSPRDRALHEQYF.

The CDR3 DNA sequence: TGTGCCAGCAGACTAGTTACCTCCTACAATGAGCAGTTCTTC. The encoded protein is CASRLVTSYNEQFF. V is TRBV6-1 and J is TRBJ2-1, with D possibly matching TRBD2 (5 bases). The germline V and J ends were trimmed by 6 bases and 0 bases, with 9 bases remaining between them. The CDR3 spans 14 residues. The germline V gene encodes CDR1 MNHNS and CDR2 SASEGT.

J is TRBJ2-1 and V is TRBV7-6; 7 bases map to TRBD1. Trimming took 5 bases from V and 3 from J; bases not matched to a gene: 7. The CDR3 is made up of 15 amino acids. CDR1 and CDR2 from the germline V gene are SGHVS and FNYEAQ. The CDR3: CASSRGAGGYNEQFF. CDR3 nucleotide sequence: TGTGCCAGCAGCCGCGGCGCAGGGGGCTACAATGAGCAGTTCTTC.

There are a few counts of this clone. This chain uses TRBV7-2 with TRBJ2-1; 9 nucleotides align to TRBD2. CDR3 length: 17 amino acids. The germline gives CDR1 SGHTA, CDR2 FQGNSA. V dropped 1 base and J dropped 4; count of bases not matched to a gene: 8. The CDR3, as DNA: TGTGCCAGCAGCTTAGGGAGAGGGCGGGAGGGATACAATGAGCAGTTCTTC. This encodes CASSLGRGREGYNEQFF.

The rearrangement links TRBV27 to TRBJ2-7; D may be TRBD2 (6 bases). This CDR3 is 13 amino acids long. V lost 2 bases, J lost 2 bases, and 7 bases lay in between. The germline V gene encodes CDR1 MNHEY and CDR2 SMNVEV (reference sequence). The CDR3, as DNA: TGTGCCAGCAGTTTAATAGCGGCCTACGAGCAGTACTTC. Residues: CASSLIAAYEQYF.

The V and J genes are TRBV15 and TRBJ2-7; TRBD1 matches at 7 bases. Per the germline V gene, CDR1 is LNHNV and CDR2 is YYDKDF (reference sequence). CDR3 length: 15 amino acids. J lost 1 base, V lost 1 base, and 4 bases had no gene match. The CDR3 coding sequence is TGTGCCACCAGCAGAGGGCAGGGGGAATCCTACGAGCAGTACTTC. This gives the protein CATSRGQGESYEQYF.

This chain joins TRBV11-2 and TRBJ2-5; 10 nucleotides agree with TRBD2. CDR1 is SGHAT, CDR2 FQNNGV, per germline. This CDR3 has 17 amino acids. With 5 bases clipped from V and 2 bases from J, the junction kept 11 bases outside the gene matches. The CDR3 region has the DNA TGTGCCAGCAGCCCAGCCCTTCTAGCGGGAGAACAAGAGACCCAGTACTTC. Its translation is CASSPALLAGEQETQYF.

This chain links TRBV5-6 with TRBJ1-1, with D perhaps matching TRBD1 (5 bases). The CDR3 runs 14 residues. CDR1 and CDR2 (germline): SGHDT, YYEEEE. Trimming shortened V by 0 bases and J by 1 base, and 7 bases separated the two germline ends. The CDR3 loop reads CASSLVTGNTEAFF. CDR3 DNA sequence: TGTGCCAGCAGCTTGGTAACAGGGAACACTGAAGCTTTCTTT.

This clone has more than one count but fewer than ten. The junction shows a germline mismatch at one end, possibly a read error. The V and J genes are TRBV7-9 and TRBJ2-3, with 8 bases fitting TRBD2. Germline CDR1 is SEHNR and CDR2 is FQNEAQ (reference sequence). The CDR3 consists of 12 residues. The CDR3 is CASSYTSGPTHF. The CDR3 nucleotides read TGTGCCAGCAGTTACACTAGCGGACCGACGCATTTT.

The rearrangement uses TRBV6-6 and TRBJ1-3; D call uncertain. Germline CDR1 reads MNHNY; CDR2 reads SVGAGI (reference sequence). Trimming cost V 6 bases and J 2 bases, with 11 bases left between them. The CDR3 runs to 14 residues. The CDR3 spells CASSPGGPGNTIYF. Written as DNA, the CDR3 is TGTGCCAGCAGCCCCGGAGGCCCTGGAAACACCATATATTTT.

J is TRBJ1-2 and V is TRBV27, with a possible D match to TRBD1 (6 bases). In germline, CDR1 is MNHEY, CDR2 SMNVEV (reference sequence). The V gene lost 3 bases and the J gene lost 2 bases, with 10 bases spanning the gap. The CDR3 is made up of 14 amino acids. CDR3 sequence: CASSFAGANYGYTF. The CDR3 DNA reads TGTGCCAGCAGTTTTGCAGGGGCGAACTATGGCTACACCTTC.

This rearrangement joins TRBV9 to TRBJ2-5, with D perhaps TRBD2 (8 bases). This CDR3 is 16 amino acids long. V was pared by 3 bases and J by 3 bases, with 18 bases between. Germline V lookup: CDR1 SGDLS, CDR2 YYNGEE. The CDR3 sequence: CASSEGAGTREETQYF. The CDR3 region has the DNA TGTGCCAGCAGCGAGGGGGCCGGGACTAGGGAAGAGACCCAGTACTTC.

The V gene is TRBV7-8, the J gene TRBJ2-7; D not resolved. The CDR3 totals 13 residues. Deletions cut 0 bases from V and 9 bases from J, with 12 bases between. The V gene's germline CDR1 is SGHVS and CDR2 FQNEAQ. The CDR3 region is CASSLAISLAQYF. The CDR3 nucleotides are TGTGCCAGCAGCTTAGCGATCAGTCTCGCGCAGTACTTC.

The rearrangement joins TRBV5-6 to TRBJ2-4; a weak D match, TRBD2 (7 bases). Deletions cut 4 bases from V and 11 bases from J, with 25 bases between. The CDR3 runs to 16 residues. Germline lookup yields CDR1 SGHDT and CDR2 YYEEEE. CDR3 loop: CASSQPKGGRREVQYF. The CDR3 DNA reads as TGTGCCAGCAGCCAACCCAAGGGGGGGCGAAGAGAGGTTCAGTACTTC.

The genes are TRBV6-5 and TRBJ2-7, with 7 bases that match TRBD1. This CDR3 is built from 15 residues. The germline V gene has CDR1 MNHEY and CDR2 SVGAGI. V was clipped by 0 bases and J by 7 bases; unmatched bases: 9. The CDR3 is CASSYSEGTGVEQYF. The CDR3 DNA reads as TGTGCCAGCAGTTACTCAGAGGGAACAGGGGTAGAGCAGTACTTC.

The V and J genes are TRBV9 and TRBJ1-3; no firm D call. V lost 3 bases and J lost 0, with 7 bases in between. The length of the CDR3 is 14 residues. Germline assignment: CDR1 SGDLS and CDR2 YYNGEE. The CDR3 here is CASSAQISGNTIYF. CDR3 sequence (DNA): TGTGCCAGCAGCGCCCAGATCTCTGGAAACACCATATATTTT.